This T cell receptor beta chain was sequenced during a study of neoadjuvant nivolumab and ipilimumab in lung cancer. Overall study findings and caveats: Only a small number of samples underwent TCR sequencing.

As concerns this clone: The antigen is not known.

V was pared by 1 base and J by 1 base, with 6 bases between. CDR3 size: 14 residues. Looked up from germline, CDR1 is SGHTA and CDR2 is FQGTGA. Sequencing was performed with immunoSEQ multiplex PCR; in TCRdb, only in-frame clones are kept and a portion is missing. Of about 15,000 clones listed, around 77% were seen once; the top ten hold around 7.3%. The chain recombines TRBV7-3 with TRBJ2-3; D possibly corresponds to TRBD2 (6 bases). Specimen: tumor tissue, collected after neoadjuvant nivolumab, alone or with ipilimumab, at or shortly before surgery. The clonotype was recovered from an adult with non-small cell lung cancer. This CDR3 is CASSLIAGTDTQYF. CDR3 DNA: TGTGCCAGCAGCTTAATAGCGGGCACAGATACGCAGTATTTT.